This T cell receptor beta chain originates from a study of beta chain features in type 1 diabetes. Study-wide points: Researchers report that Type 1 diabetes patients had moderately but significantly shorter TCRB CDR3s across all four CD4+ subsets. Patients with type 1 diabetes carried fewer insertions and had more deletions at their VDJ junctions.

This clone was observed a handful of times. Its antigen is unidentified. Purity above 95% was achieved in all sorted populations. What was sequenced were expressed TCRB transcripts, since all of the isolated RNA had been reverse transcribed. Clones were read by immunoSEQ multiplex PCR, and TCRdb kept only the in-frame ones, dropping some. Here the sample spans 600,000 or so clones, roughly 12% being singletons. Looked up from germline, CDR1 is LGHNA and CDR2 is YSLEER. This CDR3 has 12 residues. With 0 bases removed from V and 10 bases from J, the gap between germline ends came to 7 bases. What was sequenced was naive CD4+ T cells from blood. The TCR comes from a man aged 30 to 45 with type 1 diabetes. The chain uses TRBV4-3 and TRBJ2-1; D is possibly TRBD1 or TRBD2 (5 bases each). The CDR3 DNA follows: TGCGCCAGCAGCCAAGAGGGGGAGGAGCAGTTCTTC. This encodes CASSQEGEEQFF.